Shown below are 20 T cell receptor beta chains from a single sample sequenced in a study of T cell repertoires in cytomegalovirus infection. Each CDR3 protein gets one entry after TCRdb re-called the reads with MiXCR. The sample carries 230,000 or so distinct CDR3 sequences, 15% to 20% recorded once. The material sequenced was CD8+ T cells from PBMCs. The receptor source for this set is a human donor in good health (CMV status not recorded). Some clones in this sample may be carry-over from other donors' samples.

This chain links TRBV6-2 or TRBV6-3 with TRBJ1-2, with a possible D match to TRBD1 (6 bases). The germline V and J ends were trimmed by 0 bases and 5 bases, with 10 bases remaining between them. Germline V gene lookup returns CDR1 MNHEY and CDR2 SVGEGT. The length of the CDR3 is 14 residues. CDR3 sequence (DNA): TGTGCCAGCAGTTACTCTCAGGGGAAGTATGGCTACACCTTC. The encoded protein is CASSYSQGKYGYTF.

Only a few counts were recorded for this clonotype. The J gene is TRBJ1-2, the V gene TRBV20-1; no reliable D call. The CDR3 has 13 residues. The germline V gene encodes CDR1 DFQATT and CDR2 SNEGSKA (reference sequence). The V end was cut by 0 bases, the J end by 2 bases, with 7 bases between. CDR3 region: CSARDWQNYGYTF. The CDR3 DNA reads as TGCAGTGCTAGAGATTGGCAAAACTATGGCTACACCTTC.

This clonotype showed up many times. The chain links TRBV7-9 to TRBJ2-5; TRBD1 matches 7 bases. With 6 bases clipped from V and 1 base from J, the junction kept 5 bases outside the gene matches. This CDR3 comprises 14 residues. Germline-derived CDR1 and CDR2 are SEHNR and FQNEAQ (reference sequence). This CDR3 reads CASRAGTAQETQYF. The CDR3 region has the DNA TGTGCCAGCAGGGCCGGGACAGCCCAAGAGACCCAGTACTTC. The full variable domain, with the rest looked up from reference TRBV7-9 and TRBJ2-5, is DTGVSQNPRHKITKRGQNVTFRCDPISEHNRLYWYRQTLGQGPEFLTYFQNEAQLEKSRLLSDRFSAERPKGSFSTLEIQRTEQGDSAMYLCASRAGTAQETQYFGPGTRLLVL.

The chain joins TRBV10-3 to TRBJ2-3; no firm D call. Germline V gives CDR1 ENHRY, CDR2 SYGVKD. The CDR3 totals 13 residues. V lost 3 bases and J 6 bases, leaving 10 bases between the germline ends. Here the CDR3 reads CAISDPLGDTQYF. DNA for the CDR3: TGTGCCATCAGTGACCCCCTAGGGGATACGCAGTATTTT.

This clonotype was found many times. The gene calls are TRBV6-2 or TRBV6-3 and TRBJ2-2; D is ambiguous. The CDR3 spans 11 residues. V shed 9 bases and J shed 1 base, with 3 bases lying between them. Per the germline V gene, CDR1 is MNHEY and CDR2 is SVGEGT. CDR3 protein: CASQNTGELFF. The CDR3 nucleotides are TGTGCCAGTCAGAACACCGGGGAGCTGTTTTTT.

This clonotype was counted ten times or more. This chain uses TRBV7-6 with TRBJ2-3, with unresolved D. With 0 bases removed from V and 1 base from J, the gap between germline ends came to 8 bases. The V gene's germline CDR1 is SGHVS and CDR2 FNYEAQ. The CDR3 is made up of 15 amino acids. This CDR3 reads CASSLALLGTDTQYF. The CDR3 DNA follows: TGTGCCAGCAGCTTAGCGCTCTTAGGCACAGATACGCAGTATTTT.

CDR3 in amino acids: CASSRTRIHEQYF. For the CDR3, the DNA is TGTGCCAGCAGCCGAACTAGAATCCACGAGCAGTACTTC. V is TRBV12-3 or TRBV12-4 and J is TRBJ2-7, with D possibly TRBD2 on 5 matching bases. V lost 6 bases to trimming and J lost 5 bases, with 14 bases between them. There are 13 residues in the CDR3.

On this clonotype itself: Since the CDR3 does not end with the conserved phenylalanine or tryptophan, this likely comes from a read error. The DNA is left out, because the CDR3 cannot be placed on it with certainty; the CDR3 is given as TCRdb lists it. V usage is TRBV11-2 and J usage is TRBJ2-1; TRBD1 is the table's D call and was not checked against the DNA. The CDR3 extends over 14 residues, inclusive of both ends. From germline, CDR1 is SGHAT and CDR2 FQNNGV. The CDR3 sequence is CASSPPREGDSGFV.

This clonotype was recorded many times. The chain is built from TRBV4-1 and TRBJ2-2; the D is unclear. Looked up from germline, CDR1 is MGHRA and CDR2 is YSYEKL. Trimming took 1 base from V and 8 from J, leaving 2 bases between them. The CDR3 sequence is 11 residues long. As DNA, the CDR3 is TGCGCCAGCAGCCAAGCGGGGGAGCTGTTTTTT. Translation gives CASSQAGELFF.

This chain links TRBV4-2 with TRBJ2-2; D is perhaps TRBD2 (6 bases). V shed 1 base and J shed 5 bases, with 8 bases lying between them. Germline CDR1 reads LGHNA; CDR2 reads YNFKEQ. The length of the CDR3 is 14 residues. CDR3 bases: TGTGCCAGCAGCCAAGTGGCGGGGACCGGGGAGCTGTTTTTT. Amino acid sequence: CASSQVAGTGELFF.

This clonotype was observed a few times. The chain is built from TRBV14 and TRBJ1-2; no definite D call. Trimming took 1 base from V and 0 from J, leaving 3 bases between them. The germline gives CDR1 SGHDN, CDR2 FVKESK. This CDR3 has 13 amino acids. The CDR3 loop is CASSQASNYGYTF. CDR3 DNA: TGTGCCAGCAGCCAAGCGTCTAACTATGGCTACACCTTC.

The chain combines TRBV28 with TRBJ1-2, with D unclear. The CDR3 totals 15 residues. In germline, CDR1 is MDHEN, CDR2 SYDVKM. V gave up 5 bases and J gave up 6 bases, with 19 bases separating them. CDR3 bases: TGTGCCAGCAGTCGAATTGGGAGTTACGAGCATGGCTACACCTTC. Its translation is CASSRIGSYEHGYTF.

This clonotype appeared many times. The chain links TRBV14 to TRBJ1-2; the D gene is possibly TRBD1 (5 bases). CDR1 is SGHDN and CDR2 is FVKESK in the germline V gene. V was shortened by 0 bases and J by 2 bases, with 16 bases between the two germline ends. The CDR3 loop spans 17 amino acids. The CDR3 region is CASSQDRAGERNYGYTF. The CDR3 bases are TGTGCCAGCAGCCAAGATCGGGCGGGGGAAAGGAACTATGGCTACACCTTC.

The chain combines TRBV9 with TRBJ1-1; weak D call: TRBD1 (6 bases). The V gene lost 3 bases and the J gene lost 4 bases, with 16 bases spanning the gap. The CDR3 sequence is 15 residues long. The germline V gene encodes CDR1 SGDLS and CDR2 YYNGEE. CDR3 sequence: CASSAFQGSTTEAFF. The CDR3 DNA follows: TGTGCCAGCAGCGCCTTTCAGGGGTCGACCACTGAAGCTTTCTTT.

The table lists this clonotype with a few counts. The J gene is TRBJ2-7, the V gene TRBV6-5, with D possibly being TRBD2 (6 bases). The CDR3 loop spans 19 amino acids. The ends were cut back, 6 bases at V and 3 bases at J, with 30 bases in the middle. CDR1 MNHEY and CDR2 SVGAGI come from the germline V gene. CDR3 in DNA: TGTGCCAGCAGCCTGGGACGGCTTAAGACTTGGGGGGAAAACTACGAGCAGTACTTC. It translates to CASSLGRLKTWGENYEQYF.

This clonotype was seen ten or more times. The gene calls are TRBV2 and TRBJ1-1; D is possibly TRBD1 (5 bases). The CDR3 covers 14 residues. V lost 8 bases and J lost 1, with 14 bases in between. CDR1 SNHLY and CDR2 FYNNEI come from the germline V gene. In DNA, the CDR3 is TGTGCCAGCGCTGTCTCAGGGAGGAACACTGAAGCTTTCTTT. Its translation: CASAVSGRNTEAFF. The entire variable domain, with the rest obtained from reference TRBV2 and TRBJ1-1, is as follows: EPEVTQTPSHQVTQMGQEVILRCVPISNHLYFYWYRQILGQKVEFLVSFYNNEISEKSEIFDDQFSVERPDGSNFTLKIRSTKLEDSAMYFCASAVSGRNTEAFFGQGTRLTVV.

This clonotype has a count of ten or more. The genes are TRBV6-2 or TRBV6-3 and TRBJ1-1; TRBD1 might be the D (5 bases). V was shortened by 7 bases and J by 0 bases, with 15 bases between the two germline ends. The CDR3 totals 15 residues. CDR1 is MNHEY, CDR2 SVGEGT, per germline. This chain's CDR3 is CASITPGLLNTEAFF. The CDR3 DNA reads TGTGCCAGCATCACCCCAGGGCTGTTGAACACTGAAGCTTTCTTT.

The chain has TRBV3-1 and TRBJ1-1; TRBD1 might be the D (5 bases). The V gene's germline CDR1 is LGHDT and CDR2 YNNKEL (reference sequence). The CDR3 sequence is 11 residues long. The V gene lost 8 bases and the J gene lost 5 bases, with 9 bases spanning the gap. The CDR3 sequence: CASPGGTEAFF. In DNA, the CDR3 is TGTGCCAGCCCGGGGGGAACTGAAGCTTTCTTT.

V gene TRBV7-8 combines with J gene TRBJ2-7, with 14 bases matching TRBD2. Trimming cost V 1 base and J 5 bases; bases outside gene matches: 1. Germline CDR1 reads SGHVS; CDR2 reads FQNEAQ. The CDR3 totals 15 residues. CDR3 sequence: CASSLGTSGGNEQYF. CDR3 in DNA: TGTGCCAGCAGCTTAGGGACTAGCGGGGGGAACGAGCAGTACTTC.

The chain employs TRBV20-1 and TRBJ2-3, with D maybe TRBD2 (5 bases). The CDR3 contains 15 residues. The V and J ends lost 0 bases and 0 bases respectively, with 10 bases between them. Germline lookup yields CDR1 DFQATT and CDR2 SNEGSKA (reference sequence). The CDR3 loop reads CSAREGRGSTDTQYF. CDR3 in DNA: TGCAGTGCTAGAGAAGGACGGGGTAGCACAGATACGCAGTATTTT.